This record looks at one T cell receptor beta chain sequence and its context. The method was immunoSEQ multiplex PCR; TCRdb's version includes in-frame clones alone and lacks a portion of them. The table records more than 75,000 clones, about nine tenths of them present only once. This record comes from a study of T cell responses to AZD1222 COVID-19 vaccine. The V segment lost 2 bases and the J segment 6 bases; nucleotides outside the gene matches: 4. This CDR3 region has 14 residues. Germline values: CDR1 SGHAT, CDR2 FQNNGV. This clonotype originated in an adult in good health. The chain carries TRBV11-2 and TRBJ2-1; 7 bases match TRBD1. Sequences were derived from peripheral blood, sampled on day 0 of AZD1222 vaccination. The CDR3 DNA reads TGTGCCAGCAGCTTATTTGCAGGGGGCAATGAGCAGTTCTTC. This gives the protein CASSLFAGGNEQFF.